This note documents a single TCR beta chain sequence. The sample holds many counts of this clonotype. It has no known antigen specificity. Base-call qualities are not available, and no considerably larger clone is one nucleotide away. These data belong to a study of CD8 T cells in ankylosing spondylitis (dated by TCRdb to about 2017). General notes on the study: The study profiled T cell receptor beta repertoires in healthy donors and ankylosing spondylitis patients to find disease-linked TCR variants. In total, the full study cohort was made up of roughly 110 healthy donors and some 26 ankylosing spondylitis patients. Peripheral blood was sampled, and synovial fluid was also collected from ankylosing spondylitis patients. Here is what the overall study found, with its caveats: In peripheral blood, the disease-linked clones were found at relatively low frequencies and had a CD8+ phenotype. Blood from ankylosing spondylitis patients appeared to be characterized by a TCR beta motif made up of several highly homologous amino acid variants. Some TCR beta motif variants had previously been reported in synovial fluid and blood of reactive arthritis patients, which suggested common disease-initiation mechanisms. Significant enrichment of the disease-linked clones was reported in matched synovial fluid samples from ankylosing spondylitis patients.

V gives up 6 bases and J gives up 0 bases, and the segment between their germline ends measures 14 bases. Looking up the germline V gene yields CDR1 MNHNS and CDR2 SASEGT. The CDR3 runs 15 residues from the cysteine to the phenylalanine. The entry retains the CDR3 DNA only, 45 bases that are in frame from base 1. The sequencing machine was an Illumina HiSeq 2500. TCR beta libraries were prepared by quantitative 5'-RACE with molecular barcodes. The original pipeline was this. To identify disease-linked TCR variants, a new computational method was used, one built on a probabilistic model of VDJ rearrangement. The public sequencing data were trimmed at Q25 with fastp and processed into clonotypes with MiXCR by TCRdb, which kept only in-frame beta chains. When rows share a CDR3 protein, they turn into one entry using the most common DNA and genes. TCRdb, not the original authors, processed these V and J calls. Present in this sample are a few hundred thousand distinct CDR3 sequences, under 30% of which were seen just once. More than 0.6% of the sample is in the top ten clones.

The sequenced sample was blood, either unsorted or a sorted T cell fraction (not recorded which). The clonotype originates from a male donor with ankylosing spondylitis or in good health (not recorded which). The V gene is TRBV6-1 and the J gene is TRBJ1-1; a tentative D call is TRBD1 (6 bases match). The CDR3 is CASRPQGPMNTEAFF. Here is the DNA: TGTGCCAGCAGGCCACAGGGCCCTATGAACACTGAAGCTTTCTTT.